This TCR beta chain is drawn from a study of response to subunit inactivated influenza vaccine. This clonotype has just a few counts. TCRdb re-called the RT-PCR reads with MiXCR, one entry per CDR3 protein. The sample lists 630,000 or so distinct CDR3 sequences; 15% to 19% were seen once. Trimming removed 2 bases at V and 9 bases at J, with 11 bases between. The CDR3 loop spans 14 amino acids. Germline V lookup: CDR1 SGHTA, CDR2 FQGTGA. The receptor was derived from a man aged 50-60 years who received an inactivated influenza vaccine. The gene calls are TRBV7-3 and TRBJ1-6; D remains unclear. The material sequenced was PBMCs from blood, taken 11 to 12 days after vaccination. Here the CDR3 DNA reads TGTGCCAGCAGCTTATCCGGAAGAGGTTCACCCCTCCACTTT. It is translated as CASSLSGRGSPLHF. Based on the CDR3 plus reference TRBV7-3 and TRBJ1-6, the full variable domain is GAGVSQTPSNKVTEKGKYVELRCDPISGHTALYWYRQSLGQGPEFLIYFQGTGAADDSGLPNDRFFAVRPEGSVSTLKIQRTERGDSAVYLCASSLSGRGSPLHFGNGTRLTVT.